This entry lists 28 T cell receptor beta chains sequenced from one sample in a study of lymphopenia after photon versus proton radiotherapy. The data were produced by immunoSEQ multiplex PCR, yet TCRdb's version contains in-frame clones alone and is incomplete. The repertoire consists of 40,000 to 45,000 clones, with about 80% occurring once and the leading ten covering 20% to 25%. The source material was peripheral blood, sampled from a patient treated with proton-based radiotherapy. The receptors originated from a woman between 65 and 79 years old with pancreatic cancer.

The V gene is TRBV5-6, the J gene TRBJ2-3; 9 bases map to TRBD1. After removal of 4 bases from V and 3 bases from J, the junction contained 9 bases not matched to a gene. The length of the CDR3 is 16 residues. Germline assignment: CDR1 SGHDT and CDR2 YYEEEE. CDR3 DNA: TGTGCCAGCAGCCTCCTAGGGGACAGGGTTACAGATACGCAGTATTTT. This codes for CASSLLGDRVTDTQYF.

The chain is built from TRBV19 and TRBJ2-3; 7 nucleotides match TRBD1. Germline trimming cut 8 bases from V and 3 bases from J; bases unmatched to any gene: 11. CDR1 LNHDA and CDR2 SQIVND come from the germline V gene (reference sequence). This CDR3 comprises 15 residues. CDR3 sequence reads: CASRWMTGTTDTQYF. The CDR3, as DNA: TGTGCCAGTCGATGGATGACAGGGACGACAGATACGCAGTATTTT.

This chain connects TRBV6-1 to TRBJ1-2, with 10 nucleotides matching TRBD1. Germline CDR1 MNHNS, CDR2 SASEGT. V was clipped by 2 bases and J by 3 bases; unmatched bases: 3. The CDR3 covers 15 residues. The CDR3 DNA follows: TGTGCCAGCAGTGAAAAGGGGACAGGGGACTATGGCTACACCTTC. It yields the protein CASSEKGTGDYGYTF.

This clone was counted between two and nine times. This sequence joins TRBV21-1 and TRBJ1-6. TRBV21-1 is shown as a pseudogene. CDR3 length: 15 residues. CDR3 amino acids: CASSGAAGTNSPLHF. The CDR3 DNA is TGTGCCAGCAGCGGGGCGGCAGGGACTAATTCACCCCTCCACTTT.

The chain carries TRBV6-5 and TRBJ2-2; D might be TRBD1 (6 bases). V was trimmed by 2 bases and J by 5 bases, leaving 12 bases between them. This CDR3 contains 15 residues. Germline CDR1 is MNHEY and CDR2 is SVGAGI. The CDR3 DNA reads as TGTGCCAGCAGTTACCGGGACACCGGTACCGGGGAGCTGTTTTTT. Translation gives CASSYRDTGTGELFF.

V is TRBV15 and J is TRBJ2-1; 8 bases fit TRBD1. The CDR3 is 17 amino acids. Germline V gene sequence: CDR1 LNHNV, CDR2 YYDKDF (reference sequence). The junction had 15 bases not matched to a gene; V was cut back by 4 bases and J by 7 bases. The CDR3 protein is CATSTRQGSGQMNEQFF. As DNA, the CDR3 is TGTGCCACCAGCACGCGACAGGGGTCGGGTCAAATGAATGAGCAGTTCTTC.

J is TRBJ1-3 and V is TRBV27; no clear D. CDR1 and CDR2 (germline): MNHEY, SMNVEV (reference sequence). This CDR3 has 12 amino acids. V was pared by 6 bases and J by 4 bases, with 7 bases between. The CDR3 DNA reads as TGTGCCAGCAGGACTTCAGGAAACACCATATATTTT. Its protein product is CASRTSGNTIYF.

J is TRBJ2-7 and V is TRBV7-2; 13 bases are a match to TRBD2. This CDR3 comprises 16 residues. V trimming: 5 bases; J trimming: 0 bases; junction bases outside the gene matches: 4. From germline, CDR1 is SGHTA and CDR2 FQGNSA. In DNA, the CDR3 is TGTGCCAGCAGCCCCCGGACTAGCGGGAGCTCCTACGAGCAGTACTTC. Protein: CASSPRTSGSSYEQYF. Full variable domain (outside the CDR3, taken from reference TRBV7-2 and TRBJ2-7): GAGVSQSPSNKVTEKGKDVELRCDPISGHTALYWYRQSLGQGLEFLIYFQGNSAPDKSGLPSDRFSAERTGGSVSTLTIQRTQQEDSAVYLCASSPRTSGSSYEQYFGPGTRLTVT.

This clone was observed a single time. V usage is TRBV7-8 and J usage is TRBJ1-2; weak D call: TRBD1 (5 bases). Germline values: CDR1 SGHVS, CDR2 FQNEAQ. The CDR3 has 15 residues. Trimming stripped 1 base from V and 1 base from J, with 10 bases between. CDR3 coding DNA: TGTGCCAGCAGCTTAGGGGCAGGGATTAACTATGGCTACACCTTC. This gives the protein CASSLGAGINYGYTF.

In DNA form, the CDR3 reads TGCGCCAGCAGCCTCATGGGGGATGAGCAGTTCTTC. It codes for CASSLMGDEQFF. The V and J genes are TRBV4-3 and TRBJ2-1; D assignment may be TRBD1 or TRBD2 (5 bases each). CDR1 LGHNA and CDR2 YSLEER come from the germline V gene. The V gene lost 4 bases and the J gene lost 8 bases, with 9 bases spanning the gap. This CDR3 is 12 amino acids long.

CDR3 DNA sequence: TGTGCCAGCAGTTTTGGGCTTCGGGGGCACCCCTACGAGCAGTACTTC. As protein: CASSFGLRGHPYEQYF. This chain joins TRBV28 and TRBJ2-7; possibly TRBD1 or TRBD2 for D (6 bases each). V was clipped by 3 bases and J by 2 bases, with 17 bases between them. Germline values: CDR1 MDHEN, CDR2 SYDVKM. There are 16 residues in the CDR3.

This clone was detected only a few times. The gene calls are TRBV6-1 and TRBJ2-7; D may be TRBD2 (5 bases). CDR3 size: 12 residues. The germline V and J ends were trimmed by 7 bases and 2 bases, with 9 bases remaining between them. Germline loops: CDR1 MNHNS, CDR2 SASEGT. The chain's CDR3 is CASNPGTYEQYF. The DNA for the CDR3 is TGTGCCAGCAACCCGGGGACCTACGAGCAGTACTTC.

This clone was seen only once. CDR3 amino acids: CASSSGTENTGELFF. Written as DNA, the CDR3 is TGCGCCAGCAGTTCCGGGACAGAAAACACCGGGGAGCTGTTTTTT. The rearrangement links TRBV5-1 to TRBJ2-2; 7 nucleotides agree with TRBD1. Germline values: CDR1 SGHRS, CDR2 YFSETQ. V dropped 5 bases and J dropped 2; count of bases not matched to a gene: 6. The CDR3 is 15 residues long.

The chain couples TRBV6-1 to TRBJ2-5; 8 bases fit TRBD1. Looked up from germline, CDR1 is MNHNS and CDR2 is SASEGT. The CDR3 length is 14 residues. The junction had 8 bases not matched to a gene; V was cut back by 4 bases and J by 7 bases. As DNA, the CDR3 is TGTGCCAGCAGTGCAGCAGGGGGCTCGGCGACCCAGTACTTC. Residues: CASSAAGGSATQYF.

The chain is built from TRBV19 and TRBJ2-1, with D hard to call. V lost 7 bases to trimming and J lost 6 bases, with 25 bases between them. Per germline, CDR1 LNHDA and CDR2 SQIVND (reference sequence). This CDR3 contains 17 residues. Written as DNA, the CDR3 is TGTGCCAGTACCTCCACCCCGCCCAGCGACCCCACCAATGAGCAGTTCTTC. Translating gives CASTSTPPSDPTNEQFF.

V and J are TRBV4-2 and TRBJ2-1; 11 bases match TRBD2. V lost 5 bases and J lost 5; bases outside the gene matches: 20. This CDR3 has 20 residues. Germline V gene data show CDR1 as LGHNA and CDR2 as YNFKEQ. CDR3 in amino acids: CASSARAGTSGADGNNEQFF. The CDR3 region has the DNA TGTGCCAGCAGCGCCCGCGCCGGGACTAGCGGCGCGGATGGTAACAATGAGCAGTTCTTC.

The rearrangement links TRBV2 to TRBJ1-2; tentative D call: TRBD1 (6 bases). Trimming shortened V by 3 bases and J by 0 bases, and 14 bases separated the two germline ends. The CDR3 spans 16 residues. Germline CDR1 and CDR2: SNHLY and FYNNEI. For the CDR3, the DNA is TGTGCCAGCAGTGACCCGGGAAGGGGGTCTAACTATGGCTACACCTTC. Its translation: CASSDPGRGSNYGYTF.

J is TRBJ1-2 and V is TRBV18; tentatively, D is TRBD1 (6 bases). CDR1 and CDR2 from the germline V gene are KGHSH and LQKENI. The V and J ends lost 5 bases and 4 bases respectively, with 17 bases between them. The CDR3 contains 15 residues. Written as DNA, the CDR3 is TGTGCCAGCTCAGTTTCACAGGGAGACGTCTATGGCTACACCTTC. This sequence encodes CASSVSQGDVYGYTF.

The chain couples TRBV29-1 to TRBJ2-2, with TRBD2 matching 12 bases. Germline V gives CDR1 SQVTM, CDR2 ANQGSEA. Trimming took 5 bases from V and 6 from J; bases not matched to a gene: 10. The length of the CDR3 is 16 residues. CDR3 amino acids: CSVSRLAGEVPGELFF. CDR3 in DNA: TGCAGCGTTTCCCGACTAGCGGGAGAAGTCCCCGGGGAGCTGTTTTTT.

V usage is TRBV5-1 and J usage is TRBJ2-2, with D possibly being TRBD1 (6 bases). V was shortened by 9 bases and J by 1 base, with 16 bases between the two germline ends. The CDR3 runs to 15 residues. In germline, CDR1 is SGHRS, CDR2 YFSETQ. In nucleotides, the CDR3 is TGCGCCACAACCTCCGGGACATTGAACACCGGGGAGCTGTTTTTT. Protein: CATTSGTLNTGELFF. Full variable domain (outside the CDR3, taken from reference TRBV5-1 and TRBJ2-2): KAGVTQTPRYLIKTRGQQVTLSCSPISGHRSVSWYQQTPGQGLQFLFEYFSETQRNKGNFPGRFSGRQFSNSRSEMNVSTLELGDSALYLCATTSGTLNTGELFFGEGSRLTVL.

V and J are TRBV7-9 and TRBJ1-1, with D possibly being TRBD1 (6 bases). In germline, CDR1 is SEHNR, CDR2 FQNEAQ (reference sequence). The ends were cut back, 1 base at V and 3 bases at J, with 12 bases in the middle. This CDR3 region has 15 residues. Written as DNA, the CDR3 is TGTGCCAGCAGCTTAGAACAGGGCGAGCACACTGAAGCTTTCTTT. Protein sequence: CASSLEQGEHTEAFF.

Only one count was recorded for this clone. J is TRBJ1-1 and V is TRBV6-5; tentative D call: TRBD1 (5 bases). V was shortened by 0 bases and J by 12 bases, with 20 bases between the two germline ends. CDR1 MNHEY and CDR2 SVGAGI come from the germline V gene. The CDR3 contains 15 residues. The CDR3 loop reads CASSYSRDRGTLTFF. The CDR3, as DNA: TGTGCCAGCAGTTACTCGAGAGATCGAGGGACTTTGACTTTCTTT.

This clone was observed once. The chain is built from TRBV19 and TRBJ2-1, with 13 bases lining up with TRBD2. Per the germline V gene, CDR1 is LNHDA and CDR2 is SQIVND (reference sequence). The CDR3 covers 19 residues. The ends lost 3 bases at V and 0 bases at J; junction bases unmatched: 8. CDR3 region: CASSITSGRAHDSYNEQFF. In nucleotides, the CDR3 is TGTGCCAGTAGTATCACTAGCGGGAGGGCCCATGACTCCTACAATGAGCAGTTCTTC.

The chain combines TRBV5-4 with TRBJ2-3; TRBD1 aligns across 7 bases. The germline gives CDR1 SGHNT, CDR2 YYREEE (reference sequence). Losses at the gene ends were 4 bases for V and 2 bases for J; bases not matched to a gene: 10. CDR3 length: 16 amino acids. CDR3 nucleotides: TGTGCCAGCAGCAGGGCCGGGACAGCCCTCACAGATACGCAGTATTTT. It translates to CASSRAGTALTDTQYF.

The table lists this clone with a count of one. The CDR3 is CASSSFRSGQNTKNIQYF. In DNA form, the CDR3 reads TGTGCCAGCAGCTCCTTCCGCTCCGGGCAGAATACCAAAAACATTCAGTACTTC. The J gene is TRBJ2-4, the V gene TRBV7-2, with unresolved D. Trimming removed 4 bases at V and 2 bases at J, with 21 bases between. The CDR3 runs to 18 residues. Germline values: CDR1 SGHTA, CDR2 FQGNSA.

The sample holds a few counts of this clone. V is TRBV25-1 and J is TRBJ2-1; 8 nucleotides agree with TRBD2. Losses at the gene ends were 3 bases for V and 2 bases for J; bases not matched to a gene: 6. CDR1 is MGHDK and CDR2 is SYGVNS in the germline V gene. The CDR3 totals 16 residues. The CDR3 DNA reads as TGTGCCAGCAGTGACGCTAGGACTAGCCCCTACAATGAGCAGTTCTTC. Amino acid sequence: CASSDARTSPYNEQFF.

This clone has a handful of counts. This chain joins TRBV7-2 and TRBJ1-1; D gene ambiguous. CDR3 length equals 14 residues. The ends were cut back, 5 bases at V and 4 bases at J, with 14 bases in the middle. Germline V CDR1 and CDR2: SGHTA, FQGNSA. CDR3 sequence: CASSAKKGSTEAFF. The CDR3 DNA reads TGTGCCAGCAGCGCAAAGAAGGGTTCCACTGAAGCTTTCTTT.

The rearrangement links TRBV28 to TRBJ1-2; D gene uncertain. CDR3 length equals 11 residues. Looked up from germline, CDR1 is MDHEN and CDR2 is SYDVKM. V was trimmed by 6 bases and J by 7 bases, leaving 9 bases between them. The CDR3 region has the DNA TGTGCCAGCAGCTCCCAGCGTGGCTACACCTTC. As protein: CASSSQRGYTF.